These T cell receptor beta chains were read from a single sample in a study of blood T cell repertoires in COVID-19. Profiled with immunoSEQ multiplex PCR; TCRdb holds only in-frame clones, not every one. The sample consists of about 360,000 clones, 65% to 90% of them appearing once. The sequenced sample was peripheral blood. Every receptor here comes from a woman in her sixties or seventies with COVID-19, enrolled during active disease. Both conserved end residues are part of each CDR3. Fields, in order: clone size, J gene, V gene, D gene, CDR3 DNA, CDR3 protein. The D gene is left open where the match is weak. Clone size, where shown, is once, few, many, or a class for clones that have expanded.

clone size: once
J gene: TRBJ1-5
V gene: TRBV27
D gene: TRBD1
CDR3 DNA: TGTGCCAGCAGTCCATCGACAGGGGAGAGCAATCAGCCCCAGCATTTT
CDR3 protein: CASSPSTGESNQPQHF

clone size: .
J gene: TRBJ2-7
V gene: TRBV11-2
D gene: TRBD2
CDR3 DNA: TGTGCCAGCAGCTTAGGTACTAGCGGCCTTAACGAGCAGTACTTC
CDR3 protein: CASSLGTSGLNEQYF

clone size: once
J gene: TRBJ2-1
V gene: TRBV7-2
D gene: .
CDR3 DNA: TGTGCCAGCAGCTTAGTTCACTCAAATTACAATGAGCAGTTCTTC
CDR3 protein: CASSLVHSNYNEQFF

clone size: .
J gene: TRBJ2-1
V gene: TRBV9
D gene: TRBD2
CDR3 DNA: TGTGCCAGCAGCGTAGATGGTCTAGCGGTCAATGAGCAGTTCTTC
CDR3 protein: CASSVDGLAVNEQFF

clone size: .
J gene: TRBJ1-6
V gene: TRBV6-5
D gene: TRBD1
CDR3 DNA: TGTGCCAGCGGACAGGGGGCAGATTCACCCCTCCACTTT
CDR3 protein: CASGQGADSPLHF

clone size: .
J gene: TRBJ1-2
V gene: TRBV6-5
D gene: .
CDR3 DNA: TGTGCCGGGTACAGGTTTAACTATGGCTACACCTTC
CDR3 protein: CAGYRFNYGYTF

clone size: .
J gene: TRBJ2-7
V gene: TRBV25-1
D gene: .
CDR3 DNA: TGTGCCAGCCAGAAAAACCTAGGCCGAGAGCAGTACTTC
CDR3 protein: CASQKNLGREQYF

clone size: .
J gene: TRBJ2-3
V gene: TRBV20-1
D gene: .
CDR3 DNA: TGCAGTGCTAGTCTCCGGGCTAGCGCATACACAGATACGCAGTATTTT
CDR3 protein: CSASLRASAYTDTQYF

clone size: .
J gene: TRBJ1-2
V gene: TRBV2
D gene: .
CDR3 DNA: TGTGCCAGCAGTGAGTGGGGCCCCCCTGGAGGCTACACCTTC
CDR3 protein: CASSEWGPPGGYTF

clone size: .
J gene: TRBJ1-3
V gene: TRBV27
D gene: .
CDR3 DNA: TGTGCCAGCAGTTGGCAGGGAGGTTTAGGAAACACCATATATTTT
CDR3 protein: CASSWQGGLGNTIYF

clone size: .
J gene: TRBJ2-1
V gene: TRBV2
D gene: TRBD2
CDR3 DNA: TGTGCCAGCAGTGAAATAGCGGGGGTCTACAATGAGCAGTTCTTC
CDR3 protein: CASSEIAGVYNEQFF

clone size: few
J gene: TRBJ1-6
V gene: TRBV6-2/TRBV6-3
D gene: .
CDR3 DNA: TGTGCCAGCAGTTATGGAGACAGAGATAATTCACCCCTCCACTTT
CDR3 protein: CASSYGDRDNSPLHF

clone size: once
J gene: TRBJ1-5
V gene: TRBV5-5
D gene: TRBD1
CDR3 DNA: TGTGCCAGCAGCTCGACAGGGTGGGCTCAGCCCCAGCATTTT
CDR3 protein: CASSSTGWAQPQHF

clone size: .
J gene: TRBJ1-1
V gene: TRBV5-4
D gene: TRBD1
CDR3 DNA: TGTGCCAGCAGCTTACCGGGACAGGGGAACACTGAAGCTTTCTTT
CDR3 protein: CASSLPGQGNTEAFF

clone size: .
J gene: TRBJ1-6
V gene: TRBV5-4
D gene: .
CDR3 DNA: TGTGCCAGCAGCTTGGCCTTTGATAATTCACCCCTCCACTTT
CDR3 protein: CASSLAFDNSPLHF

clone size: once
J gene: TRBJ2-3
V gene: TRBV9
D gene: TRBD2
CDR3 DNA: TGTGCCAGCAGCTTCCGTGGGGCTAGCGGGGGGTCAGATACGCAGTATTTT
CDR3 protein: CASSFRGASGGSDTQYF

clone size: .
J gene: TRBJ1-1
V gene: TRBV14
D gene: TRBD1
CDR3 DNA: TGTGCCAGCAGTAGAAACAGGGGGGGCACTGAAGCTTTCTTT
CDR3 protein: CASSRNRGGTEAFF

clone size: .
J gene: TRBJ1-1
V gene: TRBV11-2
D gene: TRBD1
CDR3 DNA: TGTGCCAGCAGCTTACCCGGGACAGGGTACACTGAAGCTTTCTTT
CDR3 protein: CASSLPGTGYTEAFF

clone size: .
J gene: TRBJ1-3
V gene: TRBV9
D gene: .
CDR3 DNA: TGTGCCAGCAGCTCAGTGGCCGGGAACTCTGGAAACACCATATATTTT
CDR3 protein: CASSSVAGNSGNTIYF

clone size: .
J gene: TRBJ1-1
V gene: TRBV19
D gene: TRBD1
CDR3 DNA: TGTGCCAGTAATCAGGGGGGCACTGAAGCTTTCTTT
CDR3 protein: CASNQGGTEAFF

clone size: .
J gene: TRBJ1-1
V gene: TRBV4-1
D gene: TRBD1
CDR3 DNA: TGCGCCAGCAGGGAGAGACAGGGGAACACTGAAGCTTTCTTT
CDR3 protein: CASRERQGNTEAFF

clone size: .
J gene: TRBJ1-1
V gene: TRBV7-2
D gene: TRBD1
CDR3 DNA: TGTGCCAGCAGCTTAGCTACAGGGGTCGTGACTGAAGCTTTCTTT
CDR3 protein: CASSLATGVVTEAFF

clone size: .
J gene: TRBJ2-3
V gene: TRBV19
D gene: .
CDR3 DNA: TGTGCCAGTAGTATCCGGCAGGGACATCCAGATACGCAGTATTTT
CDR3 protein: CASSIRQGHPDTQYF

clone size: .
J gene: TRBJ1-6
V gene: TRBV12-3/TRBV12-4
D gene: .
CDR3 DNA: TGTGCCGGCCCACGGGGGAATTCACCCCTCCACTTT
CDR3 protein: CAGPRGNSPLHF

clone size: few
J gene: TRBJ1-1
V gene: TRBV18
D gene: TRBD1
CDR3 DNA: TGTGCCAGCTCAGACAGGGTTAATGAAGCTTTCTTT
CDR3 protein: CASSDRVNEAFF

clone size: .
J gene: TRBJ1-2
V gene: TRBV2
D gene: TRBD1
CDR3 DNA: TGTGCCACCCCTGGACAGGGGGGGGGTAACTATGGCTACACCTTC
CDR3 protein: CATPGQGGGNYGYTF

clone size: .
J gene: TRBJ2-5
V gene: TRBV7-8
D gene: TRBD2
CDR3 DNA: TGTGCCAGCAGCTCCCGGGGGGCTAGCGGGGGAGGAGAGACCCAGTACTTC
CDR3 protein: CASSSRGASGGGETQYF

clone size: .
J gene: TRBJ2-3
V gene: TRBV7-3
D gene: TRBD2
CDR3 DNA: TGTGCCAGCAGCTCGCGGGGGGTCCCCACAGATACGCAGTATTTT
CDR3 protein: CASSSRGVPTDTQYF

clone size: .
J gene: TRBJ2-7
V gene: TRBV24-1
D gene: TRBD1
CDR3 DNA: TGTGCCACCAGAGGACAGGAAGCCTACGAGCAGTACTTC
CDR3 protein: CATRGQEAYEQYF

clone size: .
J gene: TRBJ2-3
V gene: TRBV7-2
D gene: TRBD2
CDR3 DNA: TGTGCCAGCAGCGTCGATTCAGCGGGGCAACTCACAGATACGCAGTATTTT
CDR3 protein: CASSVDSAGQLTDTQYF